The 32 T cell receptor beta chains given below trace back to one sample, sequenced in a study of blood T cells in healthy people across ages. Through a sample-barcoded 5' primer and a J-beta primer mix, a second PCR was run for roughly 6 to 11 cycles. TCRdb ran MiXCR on the 5' RACE reads and lists one entry per CDR3 protein. The repertoire has approximately 1.5 million distinct CDR3 sequences, approximately 39% of them found once; the top ten carry about 4.1%. The specimen sequenced was blood. The receptors originated from a woman under 30 in good health.

The chain uses TRBV7-9 and TRBJ1-1, with TRBD1 identical over 8 bases. Germline V gene sequence: CDR1 SEHNR, CDR2 FQNEAQ (reference sequence). The trim removed 4 bases at V and 5 bases at J, leaving 9 bases unmatched. The CDR3 runs to 15 residues. The CDR3 DNA reads TGTGCCAGCAGCTCCCGAAGCAGGGGGCAGACTGAAGCTTTCTTT. This sequence encodes CASSSRSRGQTEAFF. Full variable domain (remainder filled in from reference TRBV7-9 and TRBJ1-1): DTGVSQNPRHKITKRGQNVTFRCDPISEHNRLYWYRQTLGQGPEFLTYFQNEAQLEKSRLLSDRFSAERPKGSFSTLEIQRTEQGDSAMYLCASSSRSRGQTEAFFGQGTRLTVV.

Details on this clonotype: Since a much larger clone is just one base distant, this may be a read error. This chain connects TRBV3-1 to TRBJ2-1; 7 bases match TRBD1. CDR3 length: 17 amino acids. The V gene's germline CDR1 is LGHDT and CDR2 YNNKEL (reference sequence). In DNA, the CDR3 is TGTACCAGCAGACCGCACAGGGGCGAATCCTCCTACAATGAGCAGTTCTTC. It yields the protein CTSRPHRGESSYNEQFF.

This clonotype was observed a handful of times. This rearrangement joins TRBV27 to TRBJ2-5; 7 bases are shared with TRBD1. The germline V gene encodes CDR1 MNHEY and CDR2 SMNVEV (reference sequence). Trimming removed 6 bases from V and 11 bases from J; junction bases left unmatched: 15. The CDR3 runs 14 residues. CDR3 nucleotide sequence: TGTGCCAGCAGAGTAACAGGGGCTCGGTCACAGCAGTACTTC. Protein sequence: CASRVTGARSQQYF.

The table lists this clonotype with a few counts. V is TRBV12-3 or TRBV12-4 and J is TRBJ2-3; 7 positions agree with TRBD2. Trimming removed 3 bases from V and 4 bases from J; junction bases left unmatched: 7. The length of the CDR3 is 15 residues. As DNA, the CDR3 is TGTGCCAGCAGTTTCCCGGGGAGGGGAGCAGATACGCAGTATTTT. Translated, it gives CASSFPGRGADTQYF.

This chain joins TRBV5-1 and TRBJ2-1; D not resolved. The CDR3 has 15 amino acids. Trimming shortened V by 4 bases and J by 0 bases, and 11 bases separated the two germline ends. Germline values: CDR1 SGHRS, CDR2 YFSETQ. DNA of the CDR3: TGCGCCAGCAGCGGGGTCAGTCGCTCCTACAATGAGCAGTTCTTC. Translation: CASSGVSRSYNEQFF.

This chain connects TRBV4-1 to TRBJ2-3; 7 bases are a match to TRBD2. This CDR3 region has 17 residues. With V trimmed by 4 bases and J by 3 bases, 13 bases remained unmatched. Germline V gene sequence: CDR1 MGHRA, CDR2 YSYEKL. This chain's CDR3 is CASSPPPGGSKTDTQYF. In DNA, the CDR3 is TGCGCCAGCAGCCCCCCCCCGGGCGGGAGTAAGACAGATACGCAGTATTTT.

The gene calls are TRBV7-9 and TRBJ1-3; D not certain. The CDR3 sequence is 14 residues long. Deletions cut 3 bases from V and 3 bases from J, with 9 bases between. Per the germline V gene, CDR1 is SEHNR and CDR2 is FQNEAQ (reference sequence). The CDR3 is CASSFNTFGNTIYF. CDR3 DNA: TGTGCCAGCAGCTTCAACACCTTTGGAAACACCATATATTTT. The variable domain in full, completed from reference TRBV7-9 and TRBJ1-3, reads DTGVSQNPRHKITKRGQNVTFRCDPISEHNRLYWYRQTLGQGPEFLTYFQNEAQLEKSRLLSDRFSAERPKGSFSTLEIQRTEQGDSAMYLCASSFNTFGNTIYFGEGSWLTVV.

The CDR3 here is CAGGGQVYNEQFF. CDR3 DNA: TGTGCTGGGGGGGGGCAGGTGTACAATGAGCAGTTCTTC. The chain joins TRBV11-2 to TRBJ2-1; D might be TRBD2 (7 bases). The length of the CDR3 is 13 residues. The germline CDR1 and CDR2 sequences are SGHAT and FQNNGV.

This chain connects TRBV27 to TRBJ2-5; D remains unclear. CDR1 is MNHEY and CDR2 is SMNVEV in the germline V gene (reference sequence). With 4 bases removed from V and 11 bases from J, the gap between germline ends came to 17 bases. There are 13 residues in the CDR3. The CDR3 spells CASSYIPARKQYF. In DNA form, the CDR3 reads TGTGCCAGCAGTTACATCCCCGCCAGGAAGCAGTACTTC.

Worth noting for this clonotype: Germline is not matched at one junction end, which may reflect a read error. The chain combines TRBV9 with TRBJ2-1; D is unclear. CDR3 length: 11 amino acids. Per the germline V gene, CDR1 is SGDLS and CDR2 is YYNGEE. This chain's CDR3 is CACSVAREQFF. In DNA, the CDR3 is TGTGCCTGCAGCGTAGCTCGTGAGCAGTTCTTC. Looking up the rest from reference TRBV9 and TRBJ2-1 gives the full variable domain: DSGVTQTPKHLITATGQRVTLRCSPRSGDLSVYWYQQSLDQGLQFLIQYYNGEERAKGNILERFSAQQFPDLHSELNLSSLELGDSALYFCACSVAREQFFGPGTRLTVL.

Points on this clonotype: The junction and the germline gene differ at one end; a read error may be behind it. J is TRBJ1-4 and V is TRBV29-1; D is possibly TRBD1 (5 bases). The CDR3 is 12 residues long. Germline CDR1 SQVTM, CDR2 ANQGSEA. CDR3 coding DNA: TGCAGCATTGATAGGGGCTCGGAAAAACTGTTTTTT. Encoded protein: CSIDRGSEKLFF.

This clonotype was found a few times. The chain employs TRBV7-2 and TRBJ2-5; D might be TRBD1 (6 bases). The J call is in doubt because the DNA end fits TRBJ2-7 better. This CDR3 is 14 amino acids long. Germline CDR1 is SGHTA and CDR2 is FQGNSA. CDR3 DNA: TGTGCCAGCAGCCCAACAGGGATTGCCTACGAGCAGTACTTC. Residues: CASSPTGIAYEQYF.

This chain uses TRBV25-1 with TRBJ2-3, with 7 bases that match TRBD2. The J segment lost 2 bases and the V segment lost 6 bases, leaving 5 bases of the junction unmatched. The CDR3 loop spans 14 amino acids. From germline, CDR1 is MGHDK and CDR2 SYGVNS. The CDR3 protein is CASRGGLVTDTQYF. The CDR3 DNA reads as TGTGCCAGCAGGGGCGGACTAGTCACAGATACGCAGTATTTT.

This clonotype was detected only a few times. This chain uses TRBV29-1 with TRBJ2-3; a possible D gene is TRBD1 (5 bases). This CDR3 has 14 residues. Germline V gives CDR1 SQVTM, CDR2 ANQGSEA. V was clipped by 4 bases and J by 1 base, with 12 bases between them. The CDR3 spells CSVAYDRRTDTQYF. The CDR3 DNA reads TGCAGCGTTGCCTACGACAGACGCACAGATACGCAGTATTTT.

The table lists this clonotype with a few counts. V and J are TRBV4-2 and TRBJ2-1; 12 bases agree with TRBD2. This CDR3 spans 18 amino acids. Trimming removed 4 bases from V and 0 bases from J; junction bases left unmatched: 7. From germline, CDR1 is LGHNA and CDR2 YNFKEQ. The CDR3 DNA sequence: TGTGCCAGCAGCCCGATGACTAGCGGGGGCAGCTCCTACAATGAGCAGTTCTTC. This gives the protein CASSPMTSGGSSYNEQFF.

This clonotype was detected many times. The J gene is TRBJ2-7, the V gene TRBV29-1, with D uncertain. Germline CDR1 and CDR2: SQVTM and ANQGSEA. V was trimmed by 6 bases and J by 1 base, leaving 13 bases between them. The CDR3 loop spans 13 amino acids. CDR3 region: CSVTPDGSYEQYF. Here the CDR3 DNA reads TGCAGCGTCACCCCAGACGGATCCTACGAGCAGTACTTC.

The rearrangement joins TRBV5-1 to TRBJ2-3, with a tentative D call TRBD1 (6 bases). The germline V gene has CDR1 SGHRS and CDR2 YFSETQ. Trimming took 2 bases from V and 0 from J, leaving 13 bases between them. The CDR3 length is 16 residues. Here the CDR3 DNA reads TGCGCCAGCAGCTTAAACAGGGACCTTAGCACAGATACGCAGTATTTT. This gives the protein CASSLNRDLSTDTQYF.

This clonotype was recorded a few times. The rearrangement uses TRBV20-1 and TRBJ1-6; TRBD1 might be the D (5 bases). The ends were cut back, 3 bases at V and 9 bases at J, with 18 bases in the middle. Germline V gives CDR1 DFQATT, CDR2 SNEGSKA (reference sequence). The CDR3 runs to 15 residues. CDR3 sequence reads: CSASWGAMPFSPLHF. CDR3 bases: TGCAGTGCTAGTTGGGGCGCAATGCCTTTTTCACCCCTCCACTTT.

In regard to this clonotype: The germline gene is not matched at one end of the junction; a read error may be the cause. The chain has TRBV6-1 and TRBJ1-2; D unresolved. The CDR3 spans 16 residues. The germline V gene encodes CDR1 MNHNS and CDR2 SASEGT. CDR3 in amino acids: CASSETGRRYNDGYTF. The CDR3 nucleotides are TGTGCCAGCAGTGAAACCGGCCGGCGGTATAACGATGGCTACACCTTC.

The chain combines TRBV12-3 or TRBV12-4 with TRBJ1-5, with TRBD1 matching over 7 bases. The CDR3 is 16 amino acids. V was clipped by 5 bases and J by 5 bases; unmatched bases: 12. The chain's CDR3 is CASSLWTGSRHQPQHF. CDR3 DNA sequence: TGTGCCAGCAGTCTCTGGACAGGCTCCAGACATCAGCCCCAGCATTTT.

This clonotype was observed a few times. The chain couples TRBV27 to TRBJ1-2, with 7 bases that match TRBD1. The germline V gene encodes CDR1 MNHEY and CDR2 SMNVEV (reference sequence). The CDR3 is made up of 13 amino acids. V dropped 8 bases and J dropped 8; count of bases not matched to a gene: 11. The CDR3 DNA reads as TGTGCCAGCTCCACACAGGGGTTCTGGGGCTACACCTTC. Translated: CASSTQGFWGYTF.

Comment on this clonotype: This may arise from a read error, as a much more abundant clone is one base away. The V gene is TRBV7-9, the J gene TRBJ1-1; unclear D gene. The ends were cut back, 1 base at V and 0 bases at J, with 12 bases in the middle. CDR3 length: 16 amino acids. Germline V lookup: CDR1 SEHNR, CDR2 FQNEAQ (reference sequence). The CDR3 DNA is TGTGCCAGCAGCTTAGGCTGGCGCGGGATGAACACTGAAGCTTTCTTT. This codes for CASSLGWRGMNTEAFF. The variable domain in full, with the rest retrieved from reference TRBV7-9 and TRBJ1-1, is DTGVSQNPRHKITKRGQNVTFRCDPISEHNRLYWYRQTLGQGPEFLTYFQNEAQLEKSRLLSDRFSAERPKGSFSTLEIQRTEQGDSAMYLCASSLGWRGMNTEAFFGQGTRLTVV.

The chain is built from TRBV5-1 and TRBJ2-5; TRBD2 matches 12 bases. V was pared by 5 bases and J by 11 bases, with 13 bases of the junction left unmatched. The CDR3 totals 15 residues. CDR1 and CDR2 (germline): SGHRS, YFSETQ. CDR3 nucleotides: TGCGCCAGCAGACTAGCGGGGGGCAAACTTGGTGAGCAGTACTTC. This gives the protein CASRLAGGKLGEQYF. Looking up the rest from reference TRBV5-1 and TRBJ2-5 gives the full variable domain: KAGVTQTPRYLIKTRGQQVTLSCSPISGHRSVSWYQQTPGQGLQFLFEYFSETQRNKGNFPGRFSGRQFSNSRSEMNVSTLELGDSALYLCASRLAGGKLGEQYFGPGTRLLVL.

This clonotype showed up just a few times. The V call is TRBV27, the J call TRBJ1-5, with a tentative D call TRBD1 (6 bases). The germline V gene has CDR1 MNHEY and CDR2 SMNVEV (reference sequence). The CDR3 consists of 14 residues. Trimming took off 6 bases at V and 3 bases at J, with 12 bases between the two ends. CDR3 nucleotide sequence: TGTGCCAGCAGCTTAACAGGGATCAATCAGCCCCAGCATTTT. Its protein is CASSLTGINQPQHF.

This clonotype was recorded only once. One end of the junction varies from germline; a read error may be responsible. This chain links TRBV29-1 with TRBJ2-1; TRBD1 is a possible D gene (6 bases). The CDR3 has 13 residues. Germline lookup yields CDR1 SQVTM and CDR2 ANQGSEA. The CDR3 bases are TGCAGCGTTGTTCGGACAGACTACAATGAGCGGTTCTTC. Translated: CSVVRTDYNERFF.

V and J are TRBV12-3 or TRBV12-4 and TRBJ2-1; D remains unclear. The CDR3 consists of 16 residues. Trimming pared 3 bases from V and 5 bases from J, leaving 17 bases between. Here the CDR3 DNA reads TGTGCCAGCAGTTTTTCGGGTGACGGCGGAAACAATGAGCAGTTCTTC. It codes for CASSFSGDGGNNEQFF.

The chain combines TRBV29-1 with TRBJ2-7; 7 nucleotides match TRBD2. CDR1 SQVTM and CDR2 ANQGSEA come from the germline V gene. The junction had 6 bases not matched to a gene; V was cut back by 1 base and J by 0 bases. The length of the CDR3 is 15 residues. CDR3 nucleotide sequence: TGCAGCGTTGAAGGCGGGAGAGGGGCCTCCTACGAGCAGTACTTC. This codes for CSVEGGRGASYEQYF.

The rearrangement links TRBV28 to TRBJ2-4, with D hard to call. This CDR3 is built from 15 residues. V was pared by 6 bases and J by 0 bases, with 12 bases between. Looked up from germline, CDR1 is MDHEN and CDR2 is SYDVKM. CDR3 nucleotide sequence: TGTGCCAGCAGGGCGTACGGATTAGCCAAAAACATTCAGTACTTC. Protein sequence: CASRAYGLAKNIQYF. Supplemented by reference TRBV28 and TRBJ2-4, the full variable domain reads DVKVTQSSRYLVKRTGEKVFLECVQDMDHENMFWYRQDPGLGLRLIYFSYDVKMKEKGDIPEGYSVSREKKERFSLILESASTNQTSMYLCASRAYGLAKNIQYFGAGTRLSVL.

This clonotype came up a few times. The chain couples TRBV20-1 to TRBJ2-1, with D uncertain. The CDR3 is 15 amino acids. Per germline, CDR1 DFQATT and CDR2 SNEGSKA (reference sequence). With 0 bases removed from V and 8 bases from J, the gap between germline ends came to 17 bases. The CDR3 DNA follows: TGCAGTGCTAGAGATAGCTTATACCCCTGGGATGAGCAGTTCTTC. This sequence encodes CSARDSLYPWDEQFF.

The chain is built from TRBV30 and TRBJ2-7; 11 positions agree with TRBD2. Per the germline V gene, CDR1 is GTSNPN and CDR2 is SVGIG (reference sequence). V shed 3 bases, J shed 7 bases, and the junction held 5 bases outside the gene matches. The CDR3 extends over 13 amino acids. Here the CDR3 reads CAWSTSGSGEQYF. The CDR3 DNA is TGTGCCTGGAGCACTAGCGGGAGCGGAGAGCAGTACTTC.

This clonotype was counted only a few times. V usage is TRBV29-1 and J usage is TRBJ2-7; D is perhaps TRBD1 (7 bases). The CDR3 loop spans 17 amino acids. In germline, CDR1 is SQVTM, CDR2 ANQGSEA. Trimming took off 5 bases at V and 3 bases at J, with 26 bases between the two ends. CDR3 DNA: TGCAGCGTTCGTCTAGGCAGGGGGGCCGGGAGCAACTACGAGCAGTACTTC. Translation: CSVRLGRGAGSNYEQYF.

This clonotype was counted a few times. This chain connects TRBV7-9 to TRBJ2-7; D gene unclear. V was trimmed by 6 bases and J by 4 bases, leaving 13 bases between them. Germline CDR1 SEHNR, CDR2 FQNEAQ (reference sequence). This CDR3 is built from 13 residues. CDR3 nucleotide sequence: TGTGCCAGCAGGGGCATCTCCGATTACGAGCAGTACTTC. Protein sequence: CASRGISDYEQYF.